This is a list of T cell receptor beta chains from one sample in a study of T cell responses to AZD1222 COVID-19 vaccine. The table came from immunoSEQ multiplex PCR; TCRdb's copy has only in-frame clones and leaves some out. The repertoire holds 130,000 or so clones, with 89% as singletons. This sample comprised peripheral blood, obtained 28 days after the second AZD1222 dose. The source is an adult who received the AZD1222 COVID-19 vaccine. Each CDR3 is given with its conserved first and last residue. The order of the fields is D gene, CDR3 length, V gene, J gene, CDR3 protein, CDR3 DNA. A D gene is named only where the DNA matches it firmly.

>NA|16|TRBV11-2|TRBJ1-2
CASSSRMGWQSYGYTF
TGTGCCAGCAGCTCCCGTATGGGGTGGCAGTCCTATGGCTACACCTTC
>NA|15|TRBV5-1|TRBJ1-1
CASSFRILGQAEAFF
TGCGCCAGCAGCTTTAGGATCTTAGGGCAGGCTGAAGCTTTCTTT
>NA|14|TRBV4-1|TRBJ1-3
CASSQDNSGNTIYF
TGCGCCAGCAGCCAGGACAACTCTGGAAACACCATATATTTT
>NA|11|TRBV2|TRBJ2-1
CASSEYNEQFF
TGTGCCAGCAGTGAATACAATGAGCAGTTCTTC
>TRBD2|14|TRBV23-1|TRBJ2-1
CASSQFGGANEQFF
TGCGCCAGCAGTCAATTCGGGGGGGCGAATGAGCAGTTCTTC
>TRBD1|14|TRBV6-2/TRBV6-3|TRBJ1-2
CASSTRQGYYGYTF
TGTGCCAGCAGCACCAGACAGGGCTACTATGGCTACACCTTC
>NA|12|TRBV5-8|TRBJ2-3
CASSFQTDTQYF
TGTGCCAGCAGCTTCCAGACAGATACGCAGTATTTT
>NA|13|TRBV6-2/TRBV6-3|TRBJ1-1
CASSYMRNTEAFF
TGTGCCAGCAGTTACATGAGGAACACTGAAGCTTTCTTT
>NA|12|TRBV7-9|TRBJ2-1
CASSPPGNEQFF
TGTGCCAGCAGCCCGCCGGGCAATGAGCAGTTCTTC
>NA|16|TRBV7-8|TRBJ1-4
CASSLTEMGTNEKLFF
TGTGCCAGCAGCTTGACCGAGATGGGAACTAATGAAAAACTGTTTTTT
>NA|13|TRBV30|TRBJ2-7
CAWTGTHEYEQYF
TGTGCCTGGACCGGGACCCATGAATACGAGCAGTACTTC
>TRBD2|14|TRBV6-5|TRBJ2-1
CASTLAPRGDEQFF
TGTGCCAGCACCCTAGCCCCCCGGGGGGATGAGCAGTTCTTC